The entry below gives a single T cell receptor (beta chain) sequence along with its context. Germline assignment: CDR1 SQVTM and CDR2 ANQGSEA. This CDR3 contains 15 residues. Trimming took 6 bases from V and 4 from J; bases not matched to a gene: 10. The entry originates in a study of blood T cell repertoires in COVID-19. Study at large: Samples of COVID-19 (acute and convalescent) were obtained from the United States, Italy and Spain.

How the authors handled the data: Nucleated cell counts were estimated from reference gene primer amplification. Clones were sequenced by immunoSEQ multiplex PCR, and TCRdb holds only the in-frame ones, with some missing. The V and J calls and clone size were taken over from that table, and D and trimming were inferred from the DNA. The repertoire holds around 100,000 clones, with around 66% as singletons. Specimen: peripheral blood. V usage is TRBV29-1 and J usage is TRBJ2-3, with 10 positions matching TRBD2. This sequence originates from an elderly man with acute or convalescent COVID-19. Here the CDR3 reads CSVYPLAGVSDTQYF. The DNA of the CDR3 is TGCAGCGTATACCCTCTAGCGGGAGTATCAGATACGCAGTATTTT.